One sample yielded the 10 T cell receptor beta chains listed below, sequenced in a study of T-cell memory formation after mild COVID-19. One entry per CDR3 protein, called by TCRdb with MiXCR from the 5' RACE reads. The table has under 550,000 distinct CDR3 sequences, roughly 17% seen once. The sequencing sample was made of PBMCs or a T cell subset sorted from them (not recorded which). The receptor source for this set is a man between 18 and 29 years old who had mild COVID-19 (a few samples of this study predate the infection). Cell type and time point are not known.

J is TRBJ2-2 and V is TRBV7-2; maybe TRBD2 (5 bases). Germline V gene sequence: CDR1 SGHTA, CDR2 FQGNSA. Trimming stripped 5 bases from V and 5 bases from J, with 15 bases between. The CDR3 sequence is 15 residues long. In DNA form, the CDR3 reads TGTGCCAGCAGCCCCCCTGGAGGACGGACCGGGGAGCTGTTTTTT. Translating gives CASSPPGGRTGELFF.

V and J are TRBV4-1 and TRBJ1-1; D is uncertain. The CDR3 contains 14 residues. The germline V and J ends were trimmed by 5 bases and 0 bases, with 10 bases remaining between them. Germline CDR1 reads MGHRA; CDR2 reads YSYEKL. DNA for the CDR3: TGCGCCAGCAGCTCGGGAGATATGAACACTGAAGCTTTCTTT. Translating gives CASSSGDMNTEAFF.

V usage is TRBV5-1 and J usage is TRBJ2-1; the D gene is possibly TRBD1 (6 bases). There are 16 residues in the CDR3. V lost 0 bases, J lost 3 bases, and 13 bases lay in between. Per germline, CDR1 SGHRS and CDR2 YFSETQ. CDR3 sequence reads: CASSLAPQGLYNEQFF. The CDR3 DNA reads as TGCGCCAGCAGCTTGGCCCCGCAGGGGCTCTACAATGAGCAGTTCTTC.

This clonotype appeared a few times. This sequence joins TRBV12-3 or TRBV12-4 and TRBJ1-5; possible D gene TRBD1, 6 bases. Deletions cut 5 bases from V and 7 bases from J, with 15 bases between. This CDR3 has 14 amino acids. This CDR3 reads CASSLTGPGQPQHF. CDR3 coding DNA: TGTGCCAGCAGTCTCACAGGGCCGGGACAGCCCCAGCATTTT.

In this sample, this clonotype turned up a few times. V gene TRBV6-1 combines with J gene TRBJ1-2, with D uncertain. The CDR3 totals 14 residues. Trimming left V 6 bases short and J 4 bases short, with 15 bases between. CDR1 is MNHNS, CDR2 SASEGT, per germline. In DNA, the CDR3 is TGTGCCAGCAGGGCAGTCAACCGGGGCTATGGCTACACCTTC. Protein: CASRAVNRGYGYTF.

Many counts were recorded for this clonotype. The chain has TRBV5-1 and TRBJ2-1; TRBD1 matches at 7 bases. Trimming took 6 bases from V and 0 from J; bases not matched to a gene: 9. CDR1 is SGHRS and CDR2 is YFSETQ in the germline V gene. The length of the CDR3 is 16 residues. CDR3 loop: CASTLDRASSYNEQFF. CDR3 nucleotide sequence: TGCGCCAGCACCCTTGACAGGGCGAGCTCCTACAATGAGCAGTTCTTC.

The V and J genes are TRBV19 and TRBJ1-1; D possibly corresponds to TRBD1 (5 bases). The CDR3 runs to 14 residues. V was pared by 1 base and J by 6 bases, with 12 bases between. Germline V lookup: CDR1 LNHDA, CDR2 SQIVND (reference sequence). CDR3 region: CASSIAGSPPEAFF. The CDR3 bases are TGTGCCAGTAGTATAGCAGGGAGTCCCCCTGAAGCTTTCTTT.

This chain connects TRBV10-3 to TRBJ2-5; D is possibly TRBD1 or TRBD2 (5 bases each). This CDR3 has 13 amino acids. The germline gives CDR1 ENHRY, CDR2 SYGVKD. V dropped 5 bases and J dropped 2 bases, with 9 bases sitting between them. The CDR3 bases are TGTGCCATCAGTCCCGGGGCTCAAGAGACCCAGTACTTC. Its translation: CAISPGAQETQYF.

This chain joins TRBV28 and TRBJ2-2; D not resolved. Germline assignment: CDR1 MDHEN and CDR2 SYDVKM. The CDR3 totals 16 residues. V was shortened by 0 bases and J by 6 bases, with 14 bases between the two germline ends. The CDR3 sequence is CASSLWTTYLPGELFF. The DNA for the CDR3 is TGTGCCAGCAGTTTATGGACCACCTATCTTCCCGGGGAGCTGTTTTTT.

This clonotype has more than one count but fewer than ten. The chain links TRBV6-5 to TRBJ2-5; 7 bases match TRBD2. The CDR3 is 15 residues long. Germline CDR1 is MNHEY and CDR2 is SVGAGI. Trimming took 4 bases from V and 7 from J; bases not matched to a gene: 12. CDR3 residues: CASSFTGSGPRTQYF. The CDR3 DNA sequence: TGTGCCAGCAGTTTCACGGGTAGCGGGCCGAGGACCCAGTACTTC.